These 6 T cell receptor beta chains were all obtained from the same sample, sequenced in a study of cytomegalovirus exposure and HLA in healthy donors. A multiplex PCR was run with 60 Vbeta primers and 13 Jbeta primers. Assay: immunoSEQ multiplex PCR; the TCRdb copy retains only in-frame clones and omits some. Of about 90,000 clones listed, roughly 73% are singletons. The sample comprised PBMCs. These receptors came from a boy under 18 in good health and CMV-seronegative.

The chain joins TRBV27 to TRBJ2-7; possible D gene TRBD1, 6 bases. Germline CDR1 reads MNHEY; CDR2 reads SMNVEV (reference sequence). V was clipped by 6 bases and J by 0 bases, with 12 bases between them. The CDR3 contains 14 residues. The CDR3 sequence: CASRVSQGSYEQYF. CDR3 bases: TGTGCCAGCAGGGTCTCACAGGGCTCCTACGAGCAGTACTTC.

The genes are TRBV10-3 and TRBJ2-2; 10 bases match TRBD2. Per germline, CDR1 ENHRY and CDR2 SYGVKD. With V trimmed by 3 bases and J by 4 bases, 14 bases remained unmatched. This CDR3 has 19 amino acids. Written as DNA, the CDR3 is TGTGCCATCAGTGATTGGGGACTAGCGATATTCTCTTTCACCGGGGAGCTGTTTTTT. Translating gives CAISDWGLAIFSFTGELFF.

This CDR3 is CASSEEAGRNYGYTF. The CDR3 DNA sequence: TGTGCCAGCAGTGAAGAGGCTGGGAGAAACTATGGCTACACCTTC. This chain links TRBV6-1 with TRBJ1-2; unclear D gene. This CDR3 is built from 15 residues. Trimming took 1 base from V and 2 from J, leaving 11 bases between them. The germline gives CDR1 MNHNS, CDR2 SASEGT.

This chain connects TRBV28 to TRBJ2-2; 11 bases are a match to TRBD1. V gave up 1 base and J gave up 5 bases; unmatched junction bases: 12. This CDR3 comprises 19 residues. Germline V lookup: CDR1 MDHEN, CDR2 SYDVKM. CDR3 loop: CASSLSRLDRGLKTGELFF. DNA of the CDR3: TGTGCCAGCAGTTTATCCAGGCTGGACAGGGGGCTTAAGACCGGGGAGCTGTTTTTT.

This chain joins TRBV6-6 and TRBJ2-3, with 8 positions matching TRBD2. The CDR3 totals 14 residues. Germline lookup yields CDR1 MNHNY and CDR2 SVGAGI (reference sequence). Trimming cost V 4 bases and J 5 bases; bases outside gene matches: 5. The CDR3 coding sequence is TGTGCCAGCAGTTTCGGGGGGGGGAAAGATACGCAGTATTTT. This codes for CASSFGGGKDTQYF.

The chain joins TRBV6-5 to TRBJ1-2; weak D call: TRBD1 (5 bases). With 2 bases removed from V and 8 bases from J, the gap between germline ends came to 12 bases. The CDR3 is made up of 13 amino acids. Per the germline V gene, CDR1 is MNHEY and CDR2 is SVGAGI. For the CDR3, the DNA is TGTGCCAGCAGTTACAGGGACGGGAGAGGCTACACCTTC. Translation gives CASSYRDGRGYTF.